This TCR beta chain was obtained from a study of cytomegalovirus exposure and HLA in healthy donors. Study-wide results and caveats: Using the classifier, cytomegalovirus status was reportedly diagnosed with high specificity and sensitivity.

Regarding this clone: What it binds is not known.

Primers included in the PCR were 60 Vbeta and 13 Jbeta primers. Profiling relied on immunoSEQ multiplex PCR, and the TCRdb table lists in-frame clones only, not all of them. The table lists around 120,000 clones, roughly 79% of them singletons. Trimming removed 1 base from V and 0 bases from J, with 15 bases in between. The CDR3 has 17 residues. CDR1 LGHNT and CDR2 FRNRAP come from the germline V gene. The chain has TRBV12-5 and TRBJ1-1, with D maybe TRBD1 (6 bases). The sample was PBMCs. This sequence was found in a woman under 30 in good health and CMV-seronegative. The CDR3 coding sequence is TGTGCTAGTGGTTTGGCTGAAATCCAGGGGATGAACACTGAAGCTTTCTTT. Translation: CASGLAEIQGMNTEAFF.